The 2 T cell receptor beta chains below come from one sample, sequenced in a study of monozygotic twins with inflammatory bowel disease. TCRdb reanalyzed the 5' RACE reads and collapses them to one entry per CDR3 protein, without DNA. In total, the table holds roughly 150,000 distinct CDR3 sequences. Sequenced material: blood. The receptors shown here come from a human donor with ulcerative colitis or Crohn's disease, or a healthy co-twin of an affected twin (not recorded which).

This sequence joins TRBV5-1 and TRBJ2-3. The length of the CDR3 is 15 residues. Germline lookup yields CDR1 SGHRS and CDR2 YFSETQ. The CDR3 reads CASSVDGYRTDTQYF.

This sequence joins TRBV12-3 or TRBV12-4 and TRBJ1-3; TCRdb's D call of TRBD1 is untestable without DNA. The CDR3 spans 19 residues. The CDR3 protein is CASSLPGGWDREDGNTIYF.